A selection of T cell receptor beta chains follows, all from one sample in a study of CD8 T cells in Susac syndrome. TCRdb re-called the immunoSEQ multiplex PCR reads through MiXCR, storing one row per CDR3 protein. Seen here are 40,000 to 60,000 distinct CDR3 sequences, roughly 93% observed once, and the top ten hold about 0.54%. Source material: CD8+ T cells from PBMCs. These receptors were collected from a human donor with multiple sclerosis. Each CDR3 is given with its conserved first and last residue. Each record gives: CDR3 DNA, CDR3 protein, V gene, clone size, D gene, J gene. A D gene is named only where the DNA matches it firmly. Rows may omit the clone size; those that give it use once, few, many or a size class.

DNA: TGCGCCAGCAGGGGGACAGGAAACACTGAAGCTTTCTTT
CDR3: CASRGTGNTEAFF
V: TRBV5-1
size: NA
D: TRBD1
J: TRBJ1-1

DNA: TGCGCCAGCAGCCAATGGAACAGGGTCCACGAGCAGTACTTC
CDR3: CASSQWNRVHEQYF
V: TRBV4-1
size: NA
D: NA
J: TRBJ2-7

DNA: TGTGCCAGCAGGGGGGGGAGCGGGCTCTTCGCGGGGGAGCTGTTTTTT
CDR3: CASRGGSGLFAGELFF
V: TRBV4-2
size: NA
D: TRBD2
J: TRBJ2-2

DNA: TGTGCCTGGAGTCCCGGGGGGAGAGCTTTCTTT
CDR3: CAWSPGGRAFF
V: TRBV30
size: NA
D: NA
J: TRBJ1-1

DNA: TGTGCCAGCCGACCCTTTATAACAGTCTACAATGAGCAGTTCTTC
CDR3: CASRPFITVYNEQFF
V: TRBV6-2/TRBV6-3
size: NA
D: NA
J: TRBJ2-1

DNA: TGTGCCGTGGGCCCGGGACAGGGCCCAGATACGCAGTATTTT
CDR3: CAVGPGQGPDTQYF
V: TRBV7-9
size: once
D: TRBD1
J: TRBJ2-3

DNA: TGTGCCAGCAGTTTTCGCGGGGGGGCAGATACGCAGTATTTT
CDR3: CASSFRGGADTQYF
V: TRBV12-3/TRBV12-4
size: once
D: TRBD2
J: TRBJ2-3

DNA: TGCAGTGCTAGAGATCGAGGAGATACGCAGTATTTT
CDR3: CSARDRGDTQYF
V: TRBV20-1
size: NA
D: NA
J: TRBJ2-3

DNA: TGTGCCAGCAGTTACGGGGGGGGCAATCAGCCCCAGCATTTT
CDR3: CASSYGGGNQPQHF
V: TRBV6-5
size: NA
D: NA
J: TRBJ1-5

DNA: TGTGCCAGCAGCTCCTTCGACAGTTTCTACGAGCAGTACTTC
CDR3: CASSSFDSFYEQYF
V: TRBV13
size: NA
D: NA
J: TRBJ2-7

DNA: TGCAGTGCTAGAGCCCTAGGAGGGGCATCCTACGAGCAGTACTTC
CDR3: CSARALGGASYEQYF
V: TRBV20-1
size: NA
D: NA
J: TRBJ2-7

DNA: TGTGCCAGCAGCTCCTACATCTCAGGGAAAGCTTTCTTT
CDR3: CASSSYISGKAFF
V: TRBV27
size: NA
D: NA
J: TRBJ1-1

DNA: TGTGCCACCAGTGATGCGGACGGCAGCTCCTACGAGCAGTACTTC
CDR3: CATSDADGSSYEQYF
V: TRBV24-1
size: NA
D: NA
J: TRBJ2-7

DNA: TGTGCCAGCAGTTTTGGCCGCGACGATACGCAGTATTTT
CDR3: CASSFGRDDTQYF
V: TRBV12-3/TRBV12-4
size: NA
D: NA
J: TRBJ2-3

DNA: TGTGCCAGCAGCTTGCTCAGCCATGAAGCTTTCTTT
CDR3: CASSLLSHEAFF
V: TRBV5-6
size: NA
D: NA
J: TRBJ1-1

DNA: TGTGCCAGCAGTCCGACTAGCGGGGTCTACGAGCAGTACTTC
CDR3: CASSPTSGVYEQYF
V: TRBV27
size: NA
D: TRBD2
J: TRBJ2-7

DNA: TGTGCCAGCAGTGACGGGACAGGGGGCCAAGAGACCCAGTACTTC
CDR3: CASSDGTGGQETQYF
V: TRBV6-4
size: NA
D: TRBD1
J: TRBJ2-5

DNA: TGCGCCAGCAGCCAAGATAGTTTTAACAGATACGAGCAGTACTTC
CDR3: CASSQDSFNRYEQYF
V: TRBV4-3
size: NA
D: NA
J: TRBJ2-7

DNA: TGCAGTGCTCGACCGGACAGGGATGAAGCTAACTATGGCTACACCTTC
CDR3: CSARPDRDEANYGYTF
V: TRBV20-1
size: NA
D: TRBD1
J: TRBJ1-2

DNA: TGTGCCAGCAGCTCAGGGGGCTTCACTGAAGCTTTCTTT
CDR3: CASSSGGFTEAFF
V: TRBV5-4
size: NA
D: TRBD1
J: TRBJ1-1

DNA: TGTGCCAGCAGCCAACCCCAGGGGTGGGATGGCTACACCTTC
CDR3: CASSQPQGWDGYTF
V: TRBV3-1
size: NA
D: NA
J: TRBJ1-2

DNA: TGTGCCAGCAGCGGCCCTGTGGGCCAGTACTTC
CDR3: CASSGPVGQYF
V: TRBV28
size: NA
D: NA
J: TRBJ2-5

DNA: TGTGCCAGCAGTTACCGACGGGACACTGAAGCTTTCTTT
CDR3: CASSYRRDTEAFF
V: TRBV6-5
size: NA
D: NA
J: TRBJ1-1

DNA: TGTGCCAGCAGCCAAGATCGGGGGGTTTGGTATGGCTACACCTTC
CDR3: CASSQDRGVWYGYTF
V: TRBV14
size: NA
D: NA
J: TRBJ1-2

DNA: TGTGCCAGCAGTTTATTAGCGGGGGGCTCGAATGAGCAGTTCTTC
CDR3: CASSLLAGGSNEQFF
V: TRBV27
size: NA
D: TRBD2
J: TRBJ2-1

DNA: TGTGCCAGCAGTCCGCGACAGATGAACACTGAAGCTTTCTTT
CDR3: CASSPRQMNTEAFF
V: TRBV27
size: NA
D: NA
J: TRBJ1-1

DNA: TGCAGTGCCGGAGAGTTGGGAATTGGCACCGGGGAGCTGTTTTTT
CDR3: CSAGELGIGTGELFF
V: TRBV20-1
size: once
D: NA
J: TRBJ2-2

DNA: TGTGCCAGCGGGACCTCTAGGGTGAGTTACAATGAGCAGTTCTTC
CDR3: CASGTSRVSYNEQFF
V: TRBV7-9
size: NA
D: NA
J: TRBJ2-1

DNA: TGTGCCAGCAGCGTAGGGCATCTGACCAGGCTAGGGGCCCTCCACTTT
CDR3: CASSVGHLTRLGALHF
V: TRBV9
size: NA
D: NA
J: TRBJ1-6

DNA: TGTGCCAGCAGCTACCGGACAGGGGTGAACACTGAAGCTTTCTTT
CDR3: CASSYRTGVNTEAFF
V: TRBV13
size: NA
D: TRBD1
J: TRBJ1-1

DNA: TGTGCCAGCAGTTTCCAGCCGCCCATGAACACTGAAGCTTTCTTT
CDR3: CASSFQPPMNTEAFF
V: TRBV28
size: NA
D: NA
J: TRBJ1-1

DNA: TGTGCCAGCAGCTTAGTCCCGAGCGGACGAACCTACGAGCAGTACTTC
CDR3: CASSLVPSGRTYEQYF
V: TRBV7-9
size: NA
D: NA
J: TRBJ2-7

DNA: TGCGCCAGCAGCTTGGAATGGGGGCTGGCGGACCCCGAGCAGTACTTC
CDR3: CASSLEWGLADPEQYF
V: TRBV5-1
size: NA
D: NA
J: TRBJ2-7

DNA: TGTGCCATCAGTGACGGACTAGATTTCGATGAGCAGTTCTTC
CDR3: CAISDGLDFDEQFF
V: TRBV10-3
size: NA
D: TRBD2
J: TRBJ2-1

DNA: TGCGCCAGCAGCCGGACAGGGGGCGCGAGGAGCAATCAGCCCCAGCATTTT
CDR3: CASSRTGGARSNQPQHF
V: TRBV4-1
size: once
D: TRBD1
J: TRBJ1-5

DNA: TGCAGCGTTGGAAAGAGGGGGAGTGAAGCTTTCTTT
CDR3: CSVGKRGSEAFF
V: TRBV29-1
size: NA
D: NA
J: TRBJ1-1

DNA: TGTGCCAGCAGCTTTGGGGGAACGGACGGGAGGTACCAAGAGACCCAGTACTTC
CDR3: CASSFGGTDGRYQETQYF
V: TRBV11-2
size: NA
D: TRBD2
J: TRBJ2-5

DNA: TGTGCCAGCAGTGCACAGGATTACGGGCCGGCTCGATCTGAAGCTTTCTTT
CDR3: CASSAQDYGPARSEAFF
V: TRBV9
size: NA
D: NA
J: TRBJ1-1

DNA: TGTGCCAGCAGTTTGGGCAGGGCCAGAAATACGCAGTATTTT
CDR3: CASSLGRARNTQYF
V: TRBV27
size: NA
D: NA
J: TRBJ2-3

DNA: TGCAGTGCTACTCGACAGGTCGACTATGGCTACACCTTC
CDR3: CSATRQVDYGYTF
V: TRBV20-1
size: NA
D: NA
J: TRBJ1-2

DNA: TGTGCCAGCAGTGACGTTAAATACACAGGGGAGAGGAATGAGCAGTTCTTC
CDR3: CASSDVKYTGERNEQFF
V: TRBV6-1
size: NA
D: TRBD1
J: TRBJ2-1

DNA: TGTGCCAGCAGGCCGGGTCTAAGGGCTGAAGCTTTCTTT
CDR3: CASRPGLRAEAFF
V: TRBV6-5
size: NA
D: NA
J: TRBJ1-1

DNA: TGTGCCAGCAGCCGAATTGGACGGCATCAAGCTTGGTCGGCTTTCTTT
CDR3: CASSRIGRHQAWSAFF
V: TRBV6-2/TRBV6-3
size: once
D: NA
J: TRBJ1-1

DNA: TGTGCCAGCAGTGACAGGGGGCCCACTGAAGCTTTCTTT
CDR3: CASSDRGPTEAFF
V: TRBV2
size: NA
D: TRBD1
J: TRBJ1-1

DNA: TGTGCCAGCAGCTTAAAGGTCACCAATTCACCCCTCCACTTT
CDR3: CASSLKVTNSPLHF
V: TRBV7-9
size: NA
D: NA
J: TRBJ1-6

DNA: TGTGCCAGCAGCTTAGAATCCTTGTCCAGCCGAGAGACCCAGTACTTC
CDR3: CASSLESLSSRETQYF
V: TRBV13
size: NA
D: NA
J: TRBJ2-5

DNA: TGTGCCAGCAGCCAGACCGGGACAGGGGGTCCCGAGCAGTACTTC
CDR3: CASSQTGTGGPEQYF
V: TRBV16
size: NA
D: TRBD1
J: TRBJ2-7

DNA: TGTGCCAGCAGTGAAGCAGAGGAGGGCAATCAGCCCCAGCATTTT
CDR3: CASSEAEEGNQPQHF
V: TRBV6-1
size: NA
D: NA
J: TRBJ1-5

DNA: TGCAGTGCTAGAGATCATGCAGGGACCAGCACTGAAGCTTTCTTT
CDR3: CSARDHAGTSTEAFF
V: TRBV20-1
size: NA
D: NA
J: TRBJ1-1